These 21 T cell receptor beta chains originate from one sample sequenced in a study of T-cell reconstitution after alpha-beta-depleted transplantation in children. Using unique molecular identifiers, the investigators prepared the TCRbeta library. TCRdb re-called the PCR reads with MiXCR, one entry per CDR3 protein. The sample yields more than 200,000 distinct CDR3 sequences, more than 20% seen once. The specimen comprised PBMCs, mostly from graft donor cells, sampled 360 days after TCRalphabeta/CD19-depleted stem cell transplant. The receptors here all came from a female patient aged 2-10 years who had a stem cell transplant for congenital amegakaryocytic thrombocytopenia, so the T cells may come from the graft donor.

The V and J genes are TRBV11-3 and TRBJ2-7; D unclear. The V end was cut by 2 bases, the J end by 6 bases, with 11 bases between. CDR1 and CDR2 from the germline V gene are SGHNT and YENEEA. This CDR3 has 13 amino acids. CDR3 bases: TGTGCCAGCAGCTTAAGCCTTTCTGGCGAGCAGTACTTC. Residues: CASSLSLSGEQYF.

This clonotype was recorded many times. The chain uses TRBV12-3 or TRBV12-4 and TRBJ2-1, with 8 bases that match TRBD2. This CDR3 contains 16 residues. V dropped 3 bases and J dropped 2; count of bases not matched to a gene: 6. This chain's CDR3 is CASSFGSGLAYNEQFF. As DNA, the CDR3 is TGTGCCAGCAGTTTTGGTTCGGGACTAGCCTACAATGAGCAGTTCTTC.

In its sample, this clonotype was seen a few times. This chain joins TRBV12-3 or TRBV12-4 and TRBJ1-6; D may be TRBD1 (5 bases). The CDR3 contains 12 residues. V lost 8 bases to trimming and J lost 9 bases, with 11 bases between them. Here the CDR3 DNA reads TGTGCCAGCCAGGCCCAGGGTTCACCCCTCCACTTT. It encodes CASQAQGSPLHF.

V and J are TRBV7-2 and TRBJ2-1, with TRBD2 identical over 12 bases. Germline CDR1 and CDR2: SGHTA and FQGNSA. Unmatched junction bases numbered 4, after V lost 3 bases and J lost 7 bases. This CDR3 has 15 amino acids. CDR3 amino acids: CASSLTSGSMNEQFF. The CDR3 DNA reads as TGTGCCAGCAGCTTGACTAGCGGGAGTATGAATGAGCAGTTCTTC.

The chain has TRBV28 and TRBJ1-2; D is ambiguous. CDR1 is MDHEN and CDR2 is SYDVKM in the germline V gene. The germline V and J ends were trimmed by 2 bases and 5 bases, with 9 bases remaining between them. The CDR3 is 13 residues long. The CDR3 coding sequence is TGTGCCAGCAGTTTACCCTTAGTTTATGGCTACACCTTC. Its protein is CASSLPLVYGYTF.

V and J are TRBV12-3 or TRBV12-4 and TRBJ2-6, with D possibly being TRBD1 (6 bases). Trimming shortened V by 6 bases and J by 11 bases, and 14 bases separated the two germline ends. There are 13 residues in the CDR3. The CDR3 protein is CASSPEAGDVLTF. CDR3 in DNA: TGTGCCAGCAGCCCTGAGGCAGGGGACGTCCTGACTTTC.

V usage is TRBV28 and J usage is TRBJ2-7; possibly TRBD1 for D (5 bases). Germline V CDR1 and CDR2: MDHEN, SYDVKM. There are 15 residues in the CDR3. Trimming left V 8 bases short and J 3 bases short, with 20 bases between. The CDR3 sequence: CASRSSGKKSYEQYF. The CDR3 DNA sequence: TGTGCCAGCCGGAGCTCAGGGAAAAAAAGCTACGAGCAGTACTTC.

The CDR3: CATSRDQTDTGELFF. The DNA for the CDR3 is TGTGCCACCAGCAGAGACCAGACCGACACCGGGGAGCTGTTTTTT. The rearrangement uses TRBV15 and TRBJ2-2; D ambiguous. This CDR3 is built from 15 residues. Trimming cost V 0 bases and J 3 bases, with 8 bases left between them. Germline V gene sequence: CDR1 LNHNV, CDR2 YYDKDF (reference sequence).

A few counts support this clonotype. The V gene is TRBV28, the J gene TRBJ1-6; a weak D match, TRBD1 (5 bases). V was shortened by 4 bases and J by 2 bases, with 15 bases between the two germline ends. The germline V gene encodes CDR1 MDHEN and CDR2 SYDVKM. This CDR3 spans 17 amino acids. In DNA form, the CDR3 reads TGTGCCAGCAGTTCAGGCTGGGGGGGAACCTATAATTCACCCCTCCACTTT. Amino acid sequence: CASSSGWGGTYNSPLHF.

This clonotype showed up many times. The chain combines TRBV29-1 with TRBJ1-1; the D is unclear. V gave up 3 bases and J gave up 0 bases, with 8 bases separating them. The length of the CDR3 is 13 residues. Germline lookup yields CDR1 SQVTM and CDR2 ANQGSEA. As DNA, the CDR3 is TGCAGCGTTGATCCGGCGGTGAACACTGAAGCTTTCTTT. As protein: CSVDPAVNTEAFF.

This clonotype was detected only a few times. This chain links TRBV12-3 or TRBV12-4 with TRBJ1-5; TRBD1 matches 9 bases. Trimming removed 5 bases from V and 3 bases from J; junction bases left unmatched: 5. This CDR3 region has 15 residues. The CDR3 DNA reads TGTGCCAGCAGTCACGACAGGGGGGACAATCAGCCCCAGCATTTT. Its translation: CASSHDRGDNQPQHF.

In its sample, this clonotype was seen a few times. This chain uses TRBV6-1 with TRBJ2-3, with 7 positions matching TRBD2. Germline-derived CDR1 and CDR2 are MNHNS and SASEGT. The CDR3 covers 13 residues. CDR3 sequence: CATVSGSTDTQYF. CDR3 in DNA: TGTGCGACGGTTAGCGGGAGCACAGATACGCAGTATTTT.

This sequence joins TRBV20-1 and TRBJ2-1; 12 bases fit TRBD2. Trimming removed 2 bases from V and 4 bases from J; junction bases left unmatched: 3. Germline V gene data show CDR1 as DFQATT and CDR2 as SNEGSKA (reference sequence). This CDR3 is 15 amino acids long. Here the CDR3 DNA reads TGCAGTGCTAGAAAGACTAGCGGGGGATACAATGAGCAGTTCTTC. Encoded protein: CSARKTSGGYNEQFF.

J is TRBJ2-4 and V is TRBV4-1, with 11 nucleotides matching TRBD2. With 6 bases clipped from V and 2 bases from J, the junction kept 18 bases outside the gene matches. The CDR3 totals 20 residues. Germline V gene sequence: CDR1 MGHRA, CDR2 YSYEKL. DNA of the CDR3: TGCGCCAGCAGTCTCCGACCACTAGCGGGAGTTGGAGGGACCAAAAACATTCAGTACTTC. Translating it yields CASSLRPLAGVGGTKNIQYF.

In the case of this clonotype: Just one base apart from a much larger clone, this may be a read error. The chain links TRBV4-1 to TRBJ2-3; D may be TRBD2 (6 bases). The CDR3 sequence is 17 residues long. Germline V gene sequence: CDR1 MGHRA, CDR2 YSYEKL. The CDR3 DNA reads TGCGCCAGCACCCAAGATCCCCCGGGGAGGAGGACAGATACGCAGTATTTT. Translated, it gives CASTQDPPGRRTDTQYF.

The DNA of the CDR3 is TGTGCCAGCAGCTTAGACAGAACCATGAACACTGAAGCTTTCTTT. Its translation is CASSLDRTMNTEAFF. The V call is TRBV5-6, the J call TRBJ1-1; possible D gene TRBD1, 5 bases. The germline V gene has CDR1 SGHDT and CDR2 YYEEEE. This CDR3 spans 15 amino acids. V gave up 2 bases and J gave up 0 bases, with 11 bases separating them.

This clonotype was seen a handful of times. Written as DNA, the CDR3 is TGCGCCAGCAGCTTGGCCTTGACAGGACTAAACACCGGGGAGCTGTTTTTT. Its translation is CASSLALTGLNTGELFF. The chain uses TRBV5-1 and TRBJ2-2; either TRBD1 or TRBD2 may supply D (6 bases each). Trimming pared 0 bases from V and 2 bases from J, leaving 14 bases between. The V gene's germline CDR1 is SGHRS and CDR2 YFSETQ. The CDR3 extends over 17 amino acids. The whole variable domain, remainder taken from reference TRBV5-1 and TRBJ2-2, is KAGVTQTPRYLIKTRGQQVTLSCSPISGHRSVSWYQQTPGQGLQFLFEYFSETQRNKGNFPGRFSGRQFSNSRSEMNVSTLELGDSALYLCASSLALTGLNTGELFFGEGSRLTVL.

This sequence joins TRBV6-1 and TRBJ1-2; 7 bases match TRBD1. V lost 7 bases, J lost 5 bases, and 13 bases stayed unmatched. The CDR3 has 15 amino acids. CDR1 is MNHNS and CDR2 is SASEGT in the germline V gene. CDR3 region: CASNPMWDRFYGYTF. In nucleotides, the CDR3 is TGTGCCAGCAATCCCATGTGGGACAGATTTTATGGCTACACCTTC.

J is TRBJ2-7 and V is TRBV18; 9 bases match TRBD1. J gave up 5 bases and V 3 bases, and 2 bases lay outside the gene matches. Per the germline V gene, CDR1 is KGHSH and CDR2 is LQKENI. The CDR3 is made up of 13 amino acids. CDR3 bases: TGTGCCAGCTCACCGGGACAGGGTGACGAGCAGTACTTC. Its translation: CASSPGQGDEQYF.

V and J are TRBV20-1 and TRBJ1-4; weak D call: TRBD1 (6 bases). The CDR3 runs to 13 residues. Germline-derived CDR1 and CDR2 are DFQATT and SNEGSKA (reference sequence). The V gene lost 5 bases and the J gene lost 3 bases, with 10 bases spanning the gap. CDR3 DNA: TGCAGTGCTTCAGGGGTGGCTAATGAAAAACTGTTTTTT. Protein: CSASGVANEKLFF.

This clonotype was seen a handful of times. The DNA for the CDR3 is TGCAGTGCCCTAAATGTGAAGGGGGCCTCCGGGGAGCTGTTTTTT. Translating gives CSALNVKGASGELFF. The V gene is TRBV20-1, the J gene TRBJ2-2; 7 bases are shared with TRBD1. Germline CDR1 is DFQATT and CDR2 is SNEGSKA (reference sequence). This CDR3 contains 15 residues. V lost 6 bases, J lost 6 bases, and 13 bases stayed unmatched.